The present T cell receptor (beta chain) was sequenced within a study of identical twins. Ten or more counts support this clonotype. TCRdb independently ran MiXCR on the 5' RACE reads; one entry per CDR3 protein. This sample has approximately 670,000 distinct CDR3 sequences, with roughly 6% found just once. The V end lost 3 bases, the J end lost 1 base, and 6 bases lay between the germline ends. This CDR3 region has 13 residues. Sequencing input: naive T cells sorted from blood. The clonotype was recovered from a man younger than 35 in good health. This rearrangement joins TRBV12-3 or TRBV12-4 to TRBJ2-5, with D possibly TRBD1 on 5 matching bases. The CDR3 reads CASSFRAQETQYF. The CDR3 nucleotides read TGTGCCAGCAGTTTCAGGGCCCAAGAGACCCAGTACTTC.